The rows below give T cell receptor beta chains drawn from one sample of a study of blood T cells in healthy people across ages. MiXCR, run by TCRdb on the 5' RACE reads, gives a single entry per CDR3 protein. The profile shows approximately 600,000 distinct CDR3 sequences, 45% to 65% of them singletons. The sample taken for sequencing was blood. The receptors originated from a man between 60 and 70 years old in good health. Both conserved end residues are trimmed from each CDR3.

ASSQEGTVYEQY,TRBJ2-7,TRBV4-1
AISPTRGVGETQY,TRBJ2-5,TRBV10-3
ASSDGLATVTQY,TRBJ2-5,TRBV5-1
SAARGGSNQPQH,TRBJ1-5,TRBV20-1
ASSQAGGGFADTQY,TRBJ2-3,TRBV3-1
ASSYSQGTEAF,TRBJ1-1,TRBV6-6
ASSSRGHRADTQY,TRBJ2-3,TRBV7-2
ASSFSGGNQETQY,TRBJ2-5,TRBV11-2
ASSLGGAYYGFT,TRBJ1-2,TRBV11-2
SVGHGGTYGYT,TRBJ1-2,TRBV29-1
ASSQDLSARGYVQY,TRBJ2-7,TRBV4-2
ASSLAPHSQRGQTQY,TRBJ2-5,TRBV5-1
SAGGRGQETQY,TRBJ2-5,TRBV20-1
ASSLQTGNGNTIY,TRBJ1-3,TRBV5-1
ASSTRGGQYEQF,TRBJ2-1,TRBV5-6
ASTPGGGDEQF,TRBJ2-1,TRBV7-2
ASTAPRENEQF,TRBJ2-1,TRBV6-6
ASSPGRRFLYEQY,NA,TRBV6-5
ASSPLGSGANVLT,TRBJ2-6,TRBV28
ASSKWVAGINEQY,TRBJ2-5,TRBV10-2
SARRGTGDGEQY,NA,TRBV20-1
ATSREDSRETQF,TRBJ2-1,TRBV15
SVEGQGDYNEQF,TRBJ2-1,TRBV29-1
ASSALTEDTQY,TRBJ2-3,TRBV5-1
SAREWGRTSGALVEQY,NA,TRBV20-1
SATTGGREKLF,TRBJ1-4,TRBV20-1
ASSVVPGGGSPLH,TRBJ1-6,TRBV9
ASSESWADNEQF,TRBJ2-1,TRBV10-2
ATSSRVAFPQETQY,TRBJ2-5,TRBV15
ASSPHRVPYEQY,TRBJ2-7,TRBV9
ASSQDGLAGVQETQY,TRBJ2-5,TRBV4-2
SVGNSYEQY,TRBJ2-5,TRBV29-1
ASSLRLAGGLGTQY,TRBJ2-5,TRBV7-2
SAIRLAGPEYNEQF,TRBJ2-1,TRBV20-1
SARVHDNGYT,TRBJ1-2,TRBV20-1
AISELTGSAGANVLT,TRBJ2-6,TRBV10-3
ASSQDVALF,TRBJ1-4,TRBV14
ASSPRVGVIEKLF,TRBJ1-4,TRBV18
ASSVEGKKGEQY,NA,TRBV9
ASSSRGGTEAF,TRBJ1-1,TRBV7-9
SAINLSGGAREQY,TRBJ2-7,TRBV20-1
ATSDSLAGRDEQF,TRBJ2-1,TRBV24-1
SAKRGGRVWDTQY,TRBJ2-3,TRBV20-1
ASSYSRGGGRNEQF,TRBJ2-1,TRBV6-2/TRBV6-3
ASRLDWDTQY,TRBJ2-3,TRBV12-3/TRBV12-4